These 20 T cell receptor beta chains originate from one sample sequenced in a study of T cell responses to AZD1222 COVID-19 vaccine. Only in-frame clones appear in the TCRdb table, and some are missing; sequencing was by immunoSEQ multiplex PCR. This sample has around 150,000 clones, with just over 90% found just once. The material sequenced was peripheral blood, taken 28 days after the second AZD1222 dose. These TCRs come from an adult who received the AZD1222 COVID-19 vaccine.

The rearrangement uses TRBV7-9 and TRBJ1-2, with D possibly being TRBD1 (6 bases). This CDR3 spans 13 amino acids. V dropped 1 base and J dropped 8 bases, with 11 bases sitting between them. The germline CDR1 and CDR2 sequences are SEHNR and FQNEAQ (reference sequence). The CDR3 bases are TGTGCCAGCAGCTTAGAGGGGGGGCAAGGCTACACCTTC. It yields the protein CASSLEGGQGYTF.

The chain combines TRBV7-8 with TRBJ2-7; no reliable D call. The CDR3 contains 12 residues. V was shortened by 5 bases and J by 9 bases, with 14 bases between the two germline ends. Germline lookup yields CDR1 SGHVS and CDR2 FQNEAQ. The CDR3 reads CASSQYLGGQYF. DNA of the CDR3: TGTGCCAGCAGCCAATACTTGGGTGGGCAGTACTTC.

This clone has more than one count but fewer than ten. The chain is built from TRBV11-1 and TRBJ2-7, with D perhaps TRBD1 (6 bases). V lost 0 bases, J lost 4 bases, and 13 bases lay in between. Germline V CDR1 and CDR2: SGHAT, FQDESV (reference sequence). There are 15 residues in the CDR3. CDR3 DNA sequence: TGTGCCAGCAGCTTAGCGACAGGAACTACATACGAGCAGTACTTC. This encodes CASSLATGTTYEQYF. Full variable domain (rest looked up from reference TRBV11-1 and TRBJ2-7): EAEVAQSPRYKITEKSQAVAFWCDPISGHATLYWYRQILGQGPELLVQFQDESVVDDSQLPKDRFSAERLKGVDSTLKIQPAELGDSAMYLCASSLATGTTYEQYFGPGTRLTVT.

This clone was picked up one time. The chain is built from TRBV6-2 or TRBV6-3 and TRBJ2-3; 11 positions agree with TRBD2. With V trimmed by 6 bases and J by 0 bases, 11 bases remained unmatched. This CDR3 is built from 18 residues. Germline loops: CDR1 MNHEY, CDR2 SVGEGT. CDR3 sequence (DNA): TGTGCCAGCAGCCTCCCATCTAGCGGGGGGCAAAGCACAGATACGCAGTATTTT. It translates to CASSLPSSGGQSTDTQYF.

The chain is built from TRBV6-5 and TRBJ1-1, with D possibly matching TRBD1 (6 bases). The CDR3 length is 15 residues. Germline V gives CDR1 MNHEY, CDR2 SVGAGI. Between the trimmed V and J ends, which lost 4 bases and 0 bases, there was a span of 12 bases. Here the CDR3 reads CASSFRQDMNTEAFF. CDR3 bases: TGTGCCAGCAGTTTTCGACAGGACATGAACACTGAAGCTTTCTTT.

The chain recombines TRBV7-6 with TRBJ2-7, with a possible D match to TRBD1 (7 bases). This CDR3 is built from 16 residues. Germline values: CDR1 SGHVS, CDR2 FNYEAQ. V lost 1 base and J 5 bases, leaving 18 bases between the germline ends. The CDR3 nucleotides read TGTGCCAGCAGCTTAGAGGGCAGGGGGGCGACTAACGAGCAGTACTTC. The encoded protein is CASSLEGRGATNEQYF.

This chain joins TRBV6-7 and TRBJ1-1, with D perhaps matching TRBD1 (5 bases). TRBV6-7 is an ORF, and what it does is uncertain. Trimming shortened V by 0 bases and J by 2 bases, and 16 bases separated the two germline ends. This CDR3 has 17 amino acids. The CDR3 DNA is TGTGCCAGCAGTTACTCGACACAGGTCGGACTCAACACTGAAGCTTTCTTT. Residues: CASSYSTQVGLNTEAFF.

This rearrangement joins TRBV27 to TRBJ1-6; D is ambiguous. The V and J ends lost 0 bases and 6 bases respectively, with 9 bases between them. Germline CDR1 and CDR2: MNHEY and SMNVEV (reference sequence). The CDR3 is 15 residues long. The CDR3 is CASSLSGHFNSPLHF. The CDR3, as DNA: TGTGCCAGCAGTTTATCGGGCCATTTTAATTCACCCCTCCACTTT.

The chain combines TRBV4-1 with TRBJ2-1, with 7 bases that match TRBD2. CDR1 and CDR2 (germline): MGHRA, YSYEKL. V lost 1 base to trimming and J lost 4 bases; unmatched junction nucleotides: 4. The length of the CDR3 is 15 residues. The CDR3 DNA sequence: TGCGCCAGCAGCCAAGTAGGGCGGGAGTACAATGAGCAGTTCTTC. It specifies CASSQVGREYNEQFF.

This clone was recorded a few times. The chain combines TRBV4-1 with TRBJ2-7; 10 nucleotides align to TRBD2. V trimming: 4 bases; J trimming: 3 bases; junction bases outside the gene matches: 6. The CDR3 loop spans 15 amino acids. Germline CDR1 is MGHRA and CDR2 is YSYEKL. The CDR3 loop is CASSLDSGGYYEQYF. Here the CDR3 DNA reads TGCGCCAGCAGCCTTGATAGCGGGGGGTACTACGAGCAGTACTTC.

This chain links TRBV6-5 with TRBJ1-2, with 7 bases aligning to TRBD1. With 6 bases clipped from V and 2 bases from J, the junction kept 3 bases outside the gene matches. Germline CDR1 and CDR2: MNHEY and SVGAGI. CDR3 length: 13 residues. CDR3 residues: CASRETGNYGYTF. DNA of the CDR3: TGTGCCAGCAGGGAGACAGGGAACTATGGCTACACCTTC.

This sequence joins TRBV28 and TRBJ2-4, with D perhaps matching TRBD2 (5 bases). The CDR3 length is 12 residues. V shed 3 bases and J shed 10 bases, with 10 bases lying between them. Germline-derived CDR1 and CDR2 are MDHEN and SYDVKM. The CDR3 is CASSLPKRIQYF. The CDR3, as DNA: TGTGCCAGCAGTTTGCCGAAGCGGATTCAGTACTTC.

The gene calls are TRBV4-1 and TRBJ2-3; maybe TRBD2 (6 bases). CDR1 is MGHRA, CDR2 YSYEKL, per germline. The CDR3 has 16 amino acids. The V end lost 2 bases, the J end lost 0 bases, and 12 bases lay between the germline ends. As DNA, the CDR3 is TGCGCCAGCAGCCAACCCTTAGCGGTTAGCACAGATACGCAGTATTTT. Translated: CASSQPLAVSTDTQYF.

This chain connects TRBV6-6 to TRBJ2-1, with 7 bases identical to TRBD2. The junction had 5 bases not matched to a gene; V was cut back by 2 bases and J by 7 bases. This CDR3 comprises 14 residues. Per the germline V gene, CDR1 is MNHNY and CDR2 is SVGAGI (reference sequence). The CDR3 here is CASSYRAGVNEQFF. The CDR3 nucleotides read TGTGCCAGCAGTTACAGGGCGGGAGTGAATGAGCAGTTCTTC.

The chain employs TRBV2 and TRBJ1-4; TRBD1 matches 10 bases. Germline V lookup: CDR1 SNHLY, CDR2 FYNNEI. Trimming took 6 bases from V and 8 from J; bases not matched to a gene: 3. The CDR3 spans 13 residues. The CDR3 protein is CASSGQGVEKLFF. DNA of the CDR3: TGTGCCAGCAGCGGACAGGGGGTCGAAAAACTGTTTTTT.

The chain is built from TRBV12-3 or TRBV12-4 and TRBJ1-2; D is uncertain. The ends were cut back, 5 bases at V and 2 bases at J, with 6 bases in the middle. The CDR3 is 12 amino acids. This CDR3 reads CASSPTNYGYTF. The CDR3 region has the DNA TGTGCCAGCAGTCCAACCAACTATGGCTACACCTTC.

The CDR3 is CASSLVSGGVGDTQYF. The CDR3 bases are TGTGCCAGCAGCTTAGTTAGCGGGGGGGTTGGAGATACGCAGTATTTT. The V and J genes are TRBV7-2 and TRBJ2-3, with 11 bases matching TRBD2. With 1 base clipped from V and 5 bases from J, the junction kept 5 bases outside the gene matches. The CDR3 spans 16 residues. Per germline, CDR1 SGHTA and CDR2 FQGNSA.

This clone is a singleton in its sample. The chain combines TRBV29-1 with TRBJ2-1; no clear D. V was pared by 7 bases and J by 4 bases, with 17 bases between. The CDR3 loop spans 14 amino acids. The V gene's germline CDR1 is SQVTM and CDR2 ANQGSEA. This chain's CDR3 is CSASAAYQYNEQFF. CDR3 sequence (DNA): TGCAGCGCAAGCGCAGCTTACCAATACAATGAGCAGTTCTTC.

The chain links TRBV7-9 to TRBJ2-2; D might be TRBD2 (5 bases). The germline V gene has CDR1 SEHNR and CDR2 FQNEAQ (reference sequence). There are 16 residues in the CDR3. V shed 5 bases and J shed 0 bases, with 13 bases lying between them. The DNA of the CDR3 is TGTGCCAGCAGCCCCATTGGGAGTGCGAACACCGGGGAGCTGTTTTTT. The encoded protein is CASSPIGSANTGELFF.

This chain joins TRBV7-6 and TRBJ1-4; no clear D gene. V dropped 6 bases and J dropped 2 bases, with 7 bases sitting between them. In germline, CDR1 is SGHVS, CDR2 FNYEAQ. The CDR3 contains 13 residues. The CDR3 loop is CASSRGTNEKLFF. Written as DNA, the CDR3 is TGTGCCAGCAGTCGCGGGACTAATGAAAAACTGTTTTTT.